The 32 T cell receptor beta chains in this list originate from one sample, sequenced in a study of chemoradiotherapy in HPV16-positive cancers. Data came from immunoSEQ multiplex PCR; TCRdb stores just in-frame clones and leaves some out. The sample holds 4,500 or so clones; roughly 89% are singletons and the top ten take 3.5% to 5%. The source was tumor tissue, collected from a patient who underwent chemoradiotherapy. The receptor source for this set is a human donor with HPV-associated anogenital cancer.

The V and J genes are TRBV6-5 and TRBJ2-7; D is unresolved. V lost 2 bases and J lost 7, with 6 bases in between. Germline assignment: CDR1 MNHEY and CDR2 SVGAGI. The CDR3 spans 11 residues. In DNA, the CDR3 is TGTGCCAGCAGTTACAGGATGGAGCAGTACTTC. Its translation is CASSYRMEQYF.

V and J are TRBV25-1 and TRBJ1-4, with TRBD1 as a possible D gene (5 bases). Trimming stripped 1 base from V and 6 bases from J, with 12 bases between. Germline V gene data show CDR1 as MGHDK and CDR2 as SYGVNS. The CDR3 is made up of 15 amino acids. CDR3 loop: CASSEFGREHEKLFF. CDR3 nucleotide sequence: TGTGCCAGCAGTGAATTCGGCAGGGAGCATGAAAAACTGTTTTTT.

The rearrangement joins TRBV12-2 to TRBJ2-2; the D call of TRBD2 is as the table states it, not checked on the DNA. TRBV12-2 constitutes a pseudogene. The CDR3 covers 18 residues. The CDR3 DNA is TGTGCAAGTCGCTTAGCGGGACCGGGACTTATCTACACCGGGGAGCTGTTTTTT. Protein sequence: CASRLAGPGLIYTGELFF.

V and J are TRBV2 and TRBJ2-1; 10 positions agree with TRBD2. The CDR3 contains 15 residues. CDR1 is SNHLY and CDR2 is FYNNEI in the germline V gene. The V gene end was trimmed by 7 bases and the J gene end by 5 bases; junction bases not matched to a gene: 8. CDR3 loop: CASITGTSDHNEQFF. DNA of the CDR3: TGTGCCAGCATTACCGGGACTAGCGATCACAATGAGCAGTTCTTC.

The genes are TRBV7-9 and TRBJ1-3, with TRBD1 matching over 9 bases. The germline V gene encodes CDR1 SEHNR and CDR2 FQNEAQ (reference sequence). CDR3 length: 15 residues. V dropped 2 bases and J dropped 8; count of bases not matched to a gene: 7. CDR3 in DNA: TGTGCCAGCAGCTTACAACAGGGGGCTCGGGACACCATATATTTT. Translation gives CASSLQQGARDTIYF. The full variable domain, its missing parts supplied by reference TRBV7-9 and TRBJ1-3, is DTGVSQNPRHKITKRGQNVTFRCDPISEHNRLYWYRQTLGQGPEFLTYFQNEAQLEKSRLLSDRFSAERPKGSFSTLEIQRTEQGDSAMYLCASSLQQGARDTIYFGEGSWLTVV.

CDR3 loop: CASSALRDRTYEQYF. CDR3 coding DNA: TGTGCCAGTAGTGCCCTCCGGGACAGAACCTACGAGCAGTACTTC. The chain has TRBV19 and TRBJ2-7; 7 bases map to TRBD1. This CDR3 is built from 15 residues. The germline V gene encodes CDR1 LNHDA and CDR2 SQIVND (reference sequence). V shed 5 bases and J 2 bases; nucleotides not matched to a gene: 9.

The chain recombines TRBV9 with TRBJ1-1; the D is unclear. Germline CDR1 reads SGDLS; CDR2 reads YYNGEE. Trimming pared 4 bases from V and 1 base from J, leaving 8 bases between. This CDR3 contains 13 residues. The CDR3 DNA is TGTGCCAGCAGCCGTAAATCGAACACTGAAGCTTTCTTT. Protein: CASSRKSNTEAFF.

The chain employs TRBV30 and TRBJ1-4; D is perhaps TRBD1 (6 bases). CDR1 is GTSNPN, CDR2 SVGIG, per germline (reference sequence). The CDR3 contains 14 residues. The V end lost 7 bases, the J end lost 8 bases, and 20 bases lay between the germline ends. CDR3 DNA sequence: TGTGCCTCTGAGCCCGGGGGCGCGGGAGAAAAACTGTTTTTT. Its translation: CASEPGGAGEKLFF.

This clone was found once. V usage is TRBV6-1 and J usage is TRBJ1-1; TRBD1 matches 7 bases. V trimming: 0 bases; J trimming: 5 bases; junction bases outside the gene matches: 9. Germline loops: CDR1 MNHNS, CDR2 SASEGT. The CDR3 runs to 16 residues. The CDR3 nucleotides read TGTGCCAGCAGTGAAGCGAGGGGGCAGGGGCGGACTGAAGCTTTCTTT. The encoded protein is CASSEARGQGRTEAFF.

The chain joins TRBV6-5 to TRBJ1-1; no clear D gene. CDR3 length: 13 residues. Germline V gene data show CDR1 as MNHEY and CDR2 as SVGAGI. The V end lost 5 bases, the J end lost 6 bases, and 13 bases lay between the germline ends. The CDR3 protein is CASSTTKRAEAFF. In nucleotides, the CDR3 is TGTGCCAGCAGTACTACAAAGCGCGCTGAAGCTTTCTTT.

V gene TRBV5-1 combines with J gene TRBJ1-1; no clear D gene. The CDR3 length is 12 residues. CDR1 and CDR2 (germline): SGHRS, YFSETQ. Trimming cost V 6 bases and J 3 bases, with 9 bases left between them. CDR3 nucleotides: TGCGCCAGCACCTCGATTGACACTGAAGCTTTCTTT. It yields the protein CASTSIDTEAFF.

This sequence joins TRBV6-5 and TRBJ1-2, with 9 nucleotides matching TRBD1. V was pared by 8 bases and J by 0 bases, with 4 bases of the junction left unmatched. In germline, CDR1 is MNHEY, CDR2 SVGAGI. The CDR3 length is 14 residues. The CDR3 region is CASGGTGSNYGYTF. CDR3 DNA sequence: TGTGCCAGCGGGGGGACAGGGTCTAACTATGGCTACACCTTC.

This chain connects TRBV4-2 to TRBJ2-7; 13 bases fit TRBD2. Looked up from germline, CDR1 is LGHNA and CDR2 is YNFKEQ. The V gene end was trimmed by 0 bases and the J gene end by 4 bases; junction bases not matched to a gene: 3. The CDR3 loop spans 16 amino acids. The CDR3 is CASSQELAGGRYEQYF. The CDR3 DNA follows: TGTGCCAGCAGCCAAGAACTAGCGGGGGGGCGTTACGAGCAGTACTTC.

The rearrangement links TRBV18 to TRBJ1-1, with unresolved D. The germline V and J ends were trimmed by 1 base and 0 bases, with 6 bases remaining between them. The CDR3 runs to 14 residues. CDR1 and CDR2 (germline): KGHSH, LQKENI. The CDR3 DNA reads as TGTGCCAGCTCACCACTGGATATGAACACTGAAGCTTTCTTT. It codes for CASSPLDMNTEAFF.

The chain recombines TRBV4-3 with TRBJ1-2; D is possibly TRBD1 (6 bases). This CDR3 has 13 residues. The germline V gene has CDR1 LGHNA and CDR2 YSLEER. The germline V and J ends were trimmed by 2 bases and 8 bases, with 12 bases remaining between them. CDR3 coding DNA: TGCGCCAGCAGCCAAAATGGACAGACGGGCTACACCTTC. Encoded protein: CASSQNGQTGYTF.

This clone was found a few times. The chain is built from TRBV27 and TRBJ2-1; the match to TRBD2 covers 7 bases. This CDR3 has 16 amino acids. Germline V gives CDR1 MNHEY, CDR2 SMNVEV (reference sequence). Trimming took 3 bases from V and 3 from J; bases not matched to a gene: 8. CDR3 region: CASSLGKRGRYNEQFF. The DNA of the CDR3 is TGTGCCAGCAGTTTGGGAAAGCGGGGTCGCTACAATGAGCAGTTCTTC.

J is TRBJ1-1 and V is TRBV7-9; 7 nucleotides match TRBD1. The CDR3 extends over 15 amino acids. The germline CDR1 and CDR2 sequences are SEHNR and FQNEAQ (reference sequence). V shed 5 bases and J 1 base; nucleotides not matched to a gene: 7. The CDR3, as DNA: TGTGCCAGCAGCGCCCGGACAGGAAAGAACACTGAAGCTTTCTTT. It codes for CASSARTGKNTEAFF.

The chain combines TRBV9 with TRBJ2-5; TRBD2 matches at 13 bases. Trimming at V came to 4 bases and at J to 5 bases, leaving 5 bases not matched to a gene. The CDR3 sequence is 15 residues long. CDR1 is SGDLS, CDR2 YYNGEE, per germline. Written as DNA, the CDR3 is TGTGCCAGCAGCATCGGACTAGCGGGGGTCGAGACCCAGTACTTC. This encodes CASSIGLAGVETQYF.

The chain couples TRBV19 to TRBJ2-1, with D tentatively TRBD1 (6 bases). This CDR3 contains 14 residues. Germline-derived CDR1 and CDR2 are LNHDA and SQIVND (reference sequence). The V and J ends lost 3 bases and 4 bases respectively, with 10 bases between them. CDR3 coding DNA: TGTGCCAGTAGTATGACCGGACAGTACAATGAGCAGTTCTTC. Its protein product is CASSMTGQYNEQFF.

The CDR3 region is CASSAQGFVQYF. The CDR3 coding sequence is TGTGCCAGTAGTGCACAGGGTTTCGTGCAGTACTTC. V and J are TRBV19 and TRBJ2-7, with D possibly matching TRBD1 (6 bases). In germline, CDR1 is LNHDA, CDR2 SQIVND (reference sequence). V lost 5 bases, J lost 9 bases, and 14 bases lay in between. The CDR3 is made up of 12 amino acids.

The chain couples TRBV4-3 to TRBJ2-7; TRBD2 is a possible D gene (7 bases). Between the trimmed V and J ends, which lost 2 bases and 7 bases, there was a span of 24 bases. CDR1 is LGHNA, CDR2 YSLEER, per germline. This CDR3 is built from 17 residues. The CDR3 DNA reads as TGCGCCAGCAGCCAAAGGGGGGGAGTGGGGGGATGGCGGGAGCAGTACTTC. Translation: CASSQRGGVGGWREQYF.

The chain uses TRBV19 and TRBJ1-5, with D tentatively TRBD1 (5 bases). Trimming removed 6 bases at V and 0 bases at J, with 9 bases between. The CDR3 length is 14 residues. Germline V gene lookup returns CDR1 LNHDA and CDR2 SQIVND (reference sequence). In DNA form, the CDR3 reads TGTGCCAGTAGAGGGGATTATAGCAATCAGCCCCAGCATTTT. This translates into CASRGDYSNQPQHF.

This chain connects TRBV5-1 to TRBJ1-1, with no clear D. V lost 3 bases to trimming and J lost 5 bases, with 20 bases between them. CDR1 and CDR2 (germline): SGHRS, YFSETQ. This CDR3 is built from 16 residues. The CDR3 DNA reads as TGCGCCAGCAGCTCCCAGGTTCATGGTTTCGGGACTGAAGCTTTCTTT. Protein sequence: CASSSQVHGFGTEAFF.

This clone was recorded once. This sequence joins TRBV6-5 and TRBJ1-5; TRBD1 aligns across 7 bases. Germline V gene sequence: CDR1 MNHEY, CDR2 SVGAGI. V gave up 6 bases and J gave up 1 base; unmatched junction bases: 3. This CDR3 spans 14 amino acids. CDR3 amino acids: CASSLQGSNQPQHF. In DNA form, the CDR3 reads TGTGCCAGCAGCCTACAGGGGAGCAATCAGCCCCAGCATTTT.

This chain joins TRBV12-5 and TRBJ2-1, with no clear D. Trimming removed 3 bases from V and 8 bases from J, with 5 bases in between. This CDR3 has 11 amino acids. Germline CDR1 and CDR2: LGHNT and FRNRAP. The CDR3 DNA sequence: TGTGCTAGTGGTTTAAGGGATGAGCAGTTCTTC. It is translated as CASGLRDEQFF.

V is TRBV5-8 and J is TRBJ2-6, with no clear D. Trimming stripped 1 base from V and 1 base from J, with 3 bases between. The CDR3 runs 14 residues. Germline CDR1 reads SGHTS; CDR2 reads YDEGEE. CDR3 DNA sequence: TGTGCCAGCAGCTTGCAGTCTGGGGCCAACGTCCTGACTTTC. Protein: CASSLQSGANVLTF.

This sequence joins TRBV29-1 and TRBJ1-1; 9 positions agree with TRBD1. The CDR3 covers 14 residues. Germline CDR1 and CDR2: SQVTM and ANQGSEA. After removal of 3 bases from V and 4 bases from J, the junction contained 6 bases not matched to a gene. In DNA form, the CDR3 reads TGCAGCGTTGATACCCGGGACAGGGTCACTGAAGCTTTCTTT. It codes for CSVDTRDRVTEAFF.

This chain links TRBV5-6 with TRBJ2-5; D is possibly TRBD1 or TRBD2 (5 bases each). Germline lookup yields CDR1 SGHDT and CDR2 YYEEEE. The length of the CDR3 is 13 residues. The V end lost 4 bases, the J end lost 5 bases, and 12 bases lay between the germline ends. CDR3 protein: CASSPRGVETQYF. The CDR3, as DNA: TGTGCCAGCAGCCCGCGAGGGGTGGAGACCCAGTACTTC.

Written as DNA, the CDR3 is TGTGCCAGTAGTATTCAACCCGACAGCGTAGAAGCTTTCTTT. Its translation is CASSIQPDSVEAFF. The gene calls are TRBV19 and TRBJ1-1; tentatively, D is TRBD1 (5 bases). The V gene lost 3 bases and the J gene lost 8 bases, with 16 bases spanning the gap. Germline CDR1 and CDR2: LNHDA and SQIVND (reference sequence). This CDR3 spans 14 amino acids.

This clone has just one count. V gene TRBV4-2 combines with J gene TRBJ2-5; D possibly matches TRBD1 or TRBD2 (6 bases each). The CDR3 is 16 amino acids. The ends were cut back, 1 base at V and 4 bases at J, with 16 bases in the middle. Looked up from germline, CDR1 is LGHNA and CDR2 is YNFKEQ. In nucleotides, the CDR3 is TGTGCCAGCAGCCAAGGGGGGCCGGGGGCGATAGAGACCCAGTACTTC. This sequence encodes CASSQGGPGAIETQYF.

The DNA for the CDR3 is TGTGCCAGCAGCTCCCCAGGGGGCCTGTACAATGAGCAGTTCTTC. This codes for CASSSPGGLYNEQFF. The V gene is TRBV11-2, the J gene TRBJ2-1; 8 bases align to TRBD1. From germline, CDR1 is SGHAT and CDR2 FQNNGV. This CDR3 is 15 amino acids long. Unmatched junction bases numbered 6, after V lost 4 bases and J lost 4 bases.

The rearrangement joins TRBV19 to TRBJ2-1; D gene uncertain. V lost 7 bases to trimming and J lost 5 bases, with 9 bases between them. CDR1 LNHDA and CDR2 SQIVND come from the germline V gene (reference sequence). The length of the CDR3 is 12 residues. CDR3 in amino acids: CASTGRDNEQFF. DNA for the CDR3: TGTGCCAGTACGGGTCGAGACAATGAGCAGTTCTTC.